What follows are 16 T cell receptor beta chains derived from one specimen sequenced in a study of cytomegalovirus exposure and HLA in healthy donors. In the PCR, 60 Vbeta and 13 Jbeta primers were used. The method was immunoSEQ multiplex PCR; TCRdb's version includes in-frame clones alone and lacks a portion of them. Among some 200,000 clones, more than 65% were seen once, and the ten largest hold under 2%. The sample was PBMCs. The receptors were sampled from a girl between 10 and 17 years old in good health and CMV-seropositive.

The chain combines TRBV30 with TRBJ2-7; TRBD2 is a possible D gene (5 bases). CDR3 size: 15 residues. The germline V gene encodes CDR1 GTSNPN and CDR2 SVGIG (reference sequence). The V end was cut by 3 bases, the J end by 5 bases, with 20 bases between. The CDR3 loop reads CAWRGEPGKNHEQYF. DNA of the CDR3: TGTGCCTGGAGAGGTGAACCGGGAAAGAACCACGAGCAGTACTTC.

This clone was seen more than once but under ten times. The chain couples TRBV11-3 to TRBJ2-5; 7 bases map to TRBD2. This CDR3 comprises 13 residues. V was clipped by 0 bases and J by 9 bases; unmatched bases: 4. Germline V CDR1 and CDR2: SGHNT, YENEEA. In DNA form, the CDR3 reads TGTGCCAGCAGCTTAGATTCGGGGGGAGCCCAGTACTTC. The encoded protein is CASSLDSGGAQYF.

The chain has TRBV7-2 and TRBJ2-1; D possibly corresponds to TRBD2 (5 bases). Germline V lookup: CDR1 SGHTA, CDR2 FQGNSA. This CDR3 is built from 13 residues. Trimming cost V 3 bases and J 3 bases, with 6 bases left between them. The CDR3 sequence is CASSLDFYNEQFF. CDR3 nucleotides: TGTGCCAGCAGCTTGGACTTCTACAATGAGCAGTTCTTC. The whole variable domain, remainder taken from reference TRBV7-2 and TRBJ2-1, is GAGVSQSPSNKVTEKGKDVELRCDPISGHTALYWYRQSLGQGLEFLIYFQGNSAPDKSGLPSDRFSAERTGGSVSTLTIQRTQQEDSAVYLCASSLDFYNEQFFGPGTRLTVL.

This chain joins TRBV10-3 and TRBJ1-5; no definite D call. V was shortened by 3 bases and J by 4 bases, with 7 bases between the two germline ends. The CDR3 covers 13 residues. CDR1 ENHRY and CDR2 SYGVKD come from the germline V gene. The DNA of the CDR3 is TGTGCCATCAGTGACACAGAAAATCAGCCCCAGCATTTT. Its protein is CAISDTENQPQHF.

The chain is built from TRBV11-3 and TRBJ2-2; D is undetermined. Per germline, CDR1 SGHNT and CDR2 YENEEA. V lost 5 bases, J lost 1 base, and 8 bases lay in between. This CDR3 is 14 amino acids long. The DNA of the CDR3 is TGTGCCAGCAGCGCAAGACAGAACACCGGGGAGCTGTTTTTT. The encoded protein is CASSARQNTGELFF.

The chain couples TRBV4-3 to TRBJ2-1; maybe TRBD2 (6 bases). Deletions cut 4 bases from V and 6 bases from J, with 13 bases between. Per germline, CDR1 LGHNA and CDR2 YSLEER. The CDR3 loop spans 14 amino acids. In nucleotides, the CDR3 is TGCGCCAGCAGCCCGGGACTGGCAGTCAATGAGCAGTTCTTC. It yields the protein CASSPGLAVNEQFF.

This rearrangement joins TRBV7-2 to TRBJ1-6; 9 positions agree with TRBD1. The germline CDR1 and CDR2 sequences are SGHTA and FQGNSA. V lost 5 bases, J lost 5 bases, and 4 bases stayed unmatched. The length of the CDR3 is 15 residues. CDR3 nucleotide sequence: TGTGCCAGCAGCCGGGACAGGGTAAATAATTCACCCCTCCACTTT. Protein: CASSRDRVNNSPLHF.

The sample holds one count of this clone. This sequence joins TRBV10-1 and TRBJ2-5, with D tentatively TRBD2 (6 bases). The length of the CDR3 is 13 residues. Germline V lookup: CDR1 WNHNN, CDR2 SYGVQD (reference sequence). Deletions cut 7 bases from V and 2 bases from J, with 11 bases between. The CDR3 here is CASIRLEQETQYF. CDR3 nucleotide sequence: TGCGCCAGCATCCGACTAGAACAAGAGACCCAGTACTTC.

This rearrangement joins TRBV5-6 to TRBJ1-5; no firm D call. The CDR3 loop spans 13 amino acids. Germline CDR1 SGHDT, CDR2 YYEEEE. V gave up 4 bases and J gave up 2 bases, with 7 bases separating them. In nucleotides, the CDR3 is TGTGCCAGCAGCGGCGGGGGCAATCAGCCCCAGCATTTT. This encodes CASSGGGNQPQHF. The full variable domain, with the rest looked up from reference TRBV5-6 and TRBJ1-5, is DAGVTQSPTHLIKTRGQQVTLRCSPKSGHDTVSWYQQALGQGPQFIFQYYEEEERQRGNFPDRFSGHQFPNYSSELNVNALLLGDSALYLCASSGGGNQPQHFGDGTRLSIL.

The rearrangement links TRBV6-6 to TRBJ1-2; 8 nucleotides agree with TRBD1. The CDR3 extends over 14 amino acids. The ends lost 0 bases at V and 7 bases at J; junction bases unmatched: 4. The germline CDR1 and CDR2 sequences are MNHNY and SVGAGI (reference sequence). CDR3 DNA: TGTGCCAGCAGTTACTCGGGGACAGGAGGTGGCTACACCTTC. Protein product: CASSYSGTGGGYTF.

This clone occurred once. The gene calls are TRBV5-1 and TRBJ1-2; no definite D call. There are 14 residues in the CDR3. Germline V gene data show CDR1 as SGHRS and CDR2 as YFSETQ. Trimming stripped 4 bases from V and 0 bases from J, with 10 bases between. CDR3 bases: TGCGCCAGCAGCCGCGATGTTACTAACTATGGCTACACCTTC. Protein product: CASSRDVTNYGYTF.

This chain links TRBV19 with TRBJ2-2; TRBD2 might be the D (7 bases). The CDR3 runs 15 residues. In germline, CDR1 is LNHDA, CDR2 SQIVND (reference sequence). V was cut by 5 bases and J by 7 bases, with 17 bases left in between. The CDR3 here is CASSHMGGAIGELFF. CDR3 DNA: TGTGCCAGTAGTCACATGGGGGGGGCAATCGGGGAGCTGTTTTTT.

This clone was observed a single time. A much larger clone lies a single base off, so this may be a read error. The chain couples TRBV7-6 to TRBJ2-1; TRBD2 agrees at 11 bases. Trimming removed 4 bases from V and 4 bases from J; junction bases left unmatched: 0. From germline, CDR1 is SGHVS and CDR2 FNYEAQ. This CDR3 spans 14 amino acids. CDR3 amino acids: CASSSSGGYNEQFF. The CDR3 bases are TGTGCCAGCAGCTCTAGCGGGGGGTACAATGAGCAGTTCTTC.

The rearrangement links TRBV5-6 to TRBJ1-1; TRBD1 matches 8 bases. Germline CDR1 is SGHDT and CDR2 is YYEEEE. This CDR3 has 14 amino acids. V dropped 3 bases and J dropped 5; count of bases not matched to a gene: 6. Written as DNA, the CDR3 is TGTGCCAGCAGCTCTCGACAGGGGAGGACTGAAGCTTTCTTT. It yields the protein CASSSRQGRTEAFF.

J is TRBJ1-5 and V is TRBV4-1, with D maybe TRBD1 (6 bases). Germline-derived CDR1 and CDR2 are MGHRA and YSYEKL. The CDR3 extends over 15 amino acids. Trimming cost V 5 bases and J 5 bases, with 16 bases left between them. The CDR3 reads CASSGNTGYDQPQHF. In DNA form, the CDR3 reads TGCGCCAGCAGCGGTAATACAGGGTATGATCAGCCCCAGCATTTT.

This chain's CDR3 is CASRSQRVGNTIYF. CDR3 DNA sequence: TGTGCCAGCAGGTCACAGAGGGTTGGAAACACCATATATTTT. The chain links TRBV6-5 to TRBJ1-3, with D unclear. This CDR3 comprises 14 residues. Germline lookup yields CDR1 MNHEY and CDR2 SVGAGI. Deletions cut 6 bases from V and 3 bases from J, with 12 bases between.